The following is a T cell receptor (beta chain) sequence with its context. One end of the junction is discordant with germline, which a read error may explain. The data stem from a study of blood T cell repertoires in COVID-19. Study as a whole: Acute-phase and convalescent COVID-19 samples originated in the United States, Italy and Spain. In each case, the material was cDNA or gDNA derived from T cells, B-cell-depleted T cells, or PBMCs.

Patients of the Seattle cohort, enrolled during active infection, were followed longitudinally. In the authors' workflow: Cell counts per sample came from amplifying reference gene primers. Clones were sequenced by immunoSEQ multiplex PCR, and TCRdb holds only the in-frame ones, with some missing. V and J calls plus clone size are reproduced from that table; the DNA served to infer D and trimming. The sample has about 360,000 clones; about 88% are singletons. Germline V lookup: CDR1 MGHRA, CDR2 YSYEKL. CDR3 length: 15 amino acids. The J gene is TRBJ1-6, the V gene TRBV4-1; a possible D gene is TRBD1 (5 bases). Material for sequencing was peripheral blood. The clonotype comes from a woman aged 55-70 years with COVID-19, enrolled during active disease. As DNA, the CDR3 is TGCGCCAGCAGCTCCCCCTCCGTCGGGGGTTCACCCCCCCACTTT. Residues: CASSSPSVGGSPPHF.